The 10 T cell receptor beta chains below come from one sample, sequenced in a study of T-cell memory formation after mild COVID-19. TCRdb reprocessed the 5' RACE reads with MiXCR, giving one entry per CDR3 protein. The table records about 320,000 distinct CDR3 sequences, approximately 15% of them present only once. Sequenced: PBMCs or a T cell subset sorted from them (not recorded which). The receptor set was obtained from a man between 18 and 35 years old who had mild COVID-19 (a few samples of this study predate the infection). Cell type and time point are not known.

The DNA for the CDR3 is TGTGCCAGCAGCTTCGGGGCATATGGCTACACCTTC. It yields the protein CASSFGAYGYTF. The gene calls are TRBV7-9 and TRBJ1-2, with D tentatively TRBD1 (5 bases). CDR1 is SEHNR and CDR2 is FQNEAQ in the germline V gene (reference sequence). CDR3 length: 12 amino acids. V was trimmed by 3 bases and J by 5 bases, leaving 7 bases between them.

This clonotype was found a few times. The J gene is TRBJ2-3, the V gene TRBV6-5; perhaps TRBD1 as D (6 bases). In germline, CDR1 is MNHEY, CDR2 SVGAGI. V was trimmed by 2 bases and J by 2 bases, leaving 11 bases between them. The CDR3 loop spans 15 amino acids. CDR3 region: CASSYTTGLTDTQYF. In nucleotides, the CDR3 is TGTGCCAGCAGTTACACCACAGGGCTCACAGATACGCAGTATTTT.

The chain's CDR3 is CASSQGREDTQYF. The CDR3 DNA reads TGTGCCAGCAGCCAGGGACGGGAGGATACGCAGTATTTT. The rearrangement joins TRBV7-9 to TRBJ2-3, with D perhaps matching TRBD2 (6 bases). Germline CDR1 reads SEHNR; CDR2 reads FQNEAQ (reference sequence). Trimming stripped 5 bases from V and 6 bases from J, with 12 bases between. The CDR3 is 13 amino acids.

The V and J genes are TRBV9 and TRBJ2-1; D might be TRBD2 (7 bases). V shed 8 bases and J shed 5 bases, with 14 bases lying between them. The CDR3 loop spans 13 amino acids. Germline CDR1 is SGDLS and CDR2 is YYNGEE. CDR3 residues: CASGRGSHNEQFF. The CDR3 coding sequence is TGTGCCAGTGGGAGGGGGTCCCACAATGAGCAGTTCTTC.

The chain has TRBV28 and TRBJ2-4; the D is unclear. The CDR3 runs to 11 residues. V lost 4 bases, J lost 8 bases, and 6 bases lay in between. CDR1 and CDR2 (germline): MDHEN, SYDVKM. The DNA for the CDR3 is TGTGCCAGCAGTTACATGGACATTCAGTACTTC. Translated: CASSYMDIQYF.

The chain links TRBV18 to TRBJ2-2; 10 nucleotides match TRBD2. The J segment lost 3 bases and the V segment lost 3 bases, leaving 4 bases of the junction unmatched. Per the germline V gene, CDR1 is KGHSH and CDR2 is LQKENI. The length of the CDR3 is 16 residues. The CDR3 reads CASSPRTSGDTGELFF. CDR3 nucleotide sequence: TGTGCCAGCTCACCTCGTACTAGCGGGGACACCGGGGAGCTGTTTTTT.

This chain connects TRBV7-2 to TRBJ2-2; 9 bases line up with TRBD2. Germline V CDR1 and CDR2: SGHTA, FQGNSA. V lost 8 bases and J lost 6; bases outside the gene matches: 7. The CDR3 loop spans 14 amino acids. CDR3: CASQRGGAAGELFF. The CDR3 nucleotides read TGTGCCAGCCAACGCGGGGGGGCCGCCGGGGAGCTGTTTTTT.

This clonotype was recorded at least ten times. The V gene is TRBV7-9, the J gene TRBJ2-1; TRBD2 aligns across 7 bases. Germline assignment: CDR1 SEHNR and CDR2 FQNEAQ (reference sequence). CDR3 size: 18 residues. The V segment lost 1 base and the J segment 5 bases; nucleotides outside the gene matches: 14. DNA for the CDR3: TGTGCCAGCAGCTTAGTGGGCCCTGGGACGGGAGGCCACAATGAGCAGTTCTTC. This encodes CASSLVGPGTGGHNEQFF.

The V call is TRBV6-1, the J call TRBJ2-5; tentatively, D is TRBD2 (5 bases). Germline CDR1 and CDR2: MNHNS and SASEGT. The V end was cut by 2 bases, the J end by 8 bases, with 15 bases between. The CDR3 extends over 14 amino acids. This chain's CDR3 is CASSELRDLITQYF. CDR3 nucleotides: TGTGCCAGCAGTGAATTGAGGGATCTGATTACCCAGTACTTC.

This clonotype appeared a few times. The CDR3 DNA reads as TGCAGTGCCACCGACAGGGCAGACACTGAAGCTTTCTTT. Translated: CSATDRADTEAFF. The chain uses TRBV20-1 and TRBJ1-1; 7 bases fit TRBD1. In germline, CDR1 is DFQATT, CDR2 SNEGSKA (reference sequence). The junction had 7 bases not matched to a gene; V was cut back by 6 bases and J by 3 bases. CDR3 size: 13 residues.